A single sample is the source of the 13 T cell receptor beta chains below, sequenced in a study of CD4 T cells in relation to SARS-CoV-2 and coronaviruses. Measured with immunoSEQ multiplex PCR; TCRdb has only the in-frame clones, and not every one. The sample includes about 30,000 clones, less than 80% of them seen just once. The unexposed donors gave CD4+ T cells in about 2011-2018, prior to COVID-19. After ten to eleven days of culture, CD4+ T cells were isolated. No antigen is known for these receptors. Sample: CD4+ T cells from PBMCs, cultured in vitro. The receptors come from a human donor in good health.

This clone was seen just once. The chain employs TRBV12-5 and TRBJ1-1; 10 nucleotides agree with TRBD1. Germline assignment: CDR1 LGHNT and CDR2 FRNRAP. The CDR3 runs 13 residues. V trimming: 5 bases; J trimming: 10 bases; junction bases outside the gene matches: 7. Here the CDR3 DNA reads TGTGCTAGTGGTCCGGGACAGGGGTACGGAGCTTTCTTT. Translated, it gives CASGPGQGYGAFF.

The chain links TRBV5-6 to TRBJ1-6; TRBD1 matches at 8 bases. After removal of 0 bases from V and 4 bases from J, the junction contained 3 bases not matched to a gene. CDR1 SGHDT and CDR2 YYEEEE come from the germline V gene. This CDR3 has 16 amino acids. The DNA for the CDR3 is TGTGCCAGCAGCTTGGGGACAGGGCTATATAATTCACCCCTCCACTTT. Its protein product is CASSLGTGLYNSPLHF.

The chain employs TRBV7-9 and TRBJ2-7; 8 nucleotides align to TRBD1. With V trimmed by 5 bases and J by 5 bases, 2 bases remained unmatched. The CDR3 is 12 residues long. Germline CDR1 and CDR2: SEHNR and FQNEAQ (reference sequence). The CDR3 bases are TGTGCCAGCAGCCAGACAGGGGACGAGCAGTACTTC. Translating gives CASSQTGDEQYF.

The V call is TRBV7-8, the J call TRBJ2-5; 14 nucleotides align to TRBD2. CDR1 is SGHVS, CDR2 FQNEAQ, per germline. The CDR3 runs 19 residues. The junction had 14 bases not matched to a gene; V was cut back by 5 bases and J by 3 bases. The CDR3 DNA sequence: TGTGCCAGCAGCAGCGGACTAGCGGGGGGCTCCCCTATTGAAGAGACCCAGTACTTC. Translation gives CASSSGLAGGSPIEETQYF.

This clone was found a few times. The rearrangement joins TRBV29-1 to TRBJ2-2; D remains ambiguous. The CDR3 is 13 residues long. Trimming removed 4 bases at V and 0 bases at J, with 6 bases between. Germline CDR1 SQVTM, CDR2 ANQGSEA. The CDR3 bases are TGCAGCGTTGGACCTACGAACACCGGGGAGCTGTTTTTT. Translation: CSVGPTNTGELFF.

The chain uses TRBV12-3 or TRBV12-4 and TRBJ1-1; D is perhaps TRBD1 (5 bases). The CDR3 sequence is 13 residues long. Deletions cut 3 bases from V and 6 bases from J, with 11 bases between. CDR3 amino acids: CASSFSRGAEAFF. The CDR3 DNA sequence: TGTGCCAGCAGTTTTTCTAGGGGCGCTGAAGCTTTCTTT.

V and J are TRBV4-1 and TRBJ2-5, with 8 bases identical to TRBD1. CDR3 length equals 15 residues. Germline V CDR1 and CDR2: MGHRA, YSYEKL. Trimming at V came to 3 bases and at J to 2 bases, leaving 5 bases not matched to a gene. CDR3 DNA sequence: TGCGCCAGCAGCCAGGGGGACAGGAGACAAGAGACCCAGTACTTC. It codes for CASSQGDRRQETQYF.

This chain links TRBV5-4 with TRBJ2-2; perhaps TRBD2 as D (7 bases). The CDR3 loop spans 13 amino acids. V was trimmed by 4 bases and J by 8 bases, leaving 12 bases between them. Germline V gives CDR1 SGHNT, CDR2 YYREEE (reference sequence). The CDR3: CASSRGGLGELFF. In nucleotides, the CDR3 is TGTGCCAGCAGCAGGGGGGGGCTGGGGGAGCTGTTTTTT.

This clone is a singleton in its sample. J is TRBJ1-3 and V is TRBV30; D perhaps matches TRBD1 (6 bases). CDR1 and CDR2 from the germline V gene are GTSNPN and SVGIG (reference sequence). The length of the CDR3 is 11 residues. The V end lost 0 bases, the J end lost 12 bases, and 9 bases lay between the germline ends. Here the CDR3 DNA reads TGTGCCTGGAGTGTACTGGACAGCATATATTTT. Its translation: CAWSVLDSIYF.

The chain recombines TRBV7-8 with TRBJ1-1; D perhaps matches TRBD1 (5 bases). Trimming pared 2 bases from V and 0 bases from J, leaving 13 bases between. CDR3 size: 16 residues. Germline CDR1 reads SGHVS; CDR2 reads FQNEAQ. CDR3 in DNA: TGTGCCAGCAGCTTAAGGTTCGGGGCCATGAACACTGAAGCTTTCTTT. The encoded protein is CASSLRFGAMNTEAFF.

The CDR3 sequence is CASSHTTGYFSPLHF. CDR3 nucleotides: TGTGCCAGCAGTCATACGACAGGGTACTTTTCACCCCTCCACTTT. The V gene is TRBV6-6, the J gene TRBJ1-6; TRBD1 aligns across 7 bases. Germline trimming cut 5 bases from V and 9 bases from J; bases unmatched to any gene: 10. This CDR3 spans 15 amino acids. Germline V CDR1 and CDR2: MNHNY, SVGAGI (reference sequence).

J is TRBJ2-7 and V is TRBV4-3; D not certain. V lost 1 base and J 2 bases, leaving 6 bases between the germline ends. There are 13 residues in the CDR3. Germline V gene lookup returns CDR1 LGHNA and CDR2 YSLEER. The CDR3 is CASSQGVAYEQYF. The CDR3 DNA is TGCGCCAGCAGCCAAGGGGTCGCCTACGAGCAGTACTTC.

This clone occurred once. The CDR3 DNA reads TGTGCCAGCAGCCAAGACTTGCGGGAGGGTCCCCTCGGATACGAGCAGTACTTC. Translating it yields CASSQDLREGPLGYEQYF. V gene TRBV3-1 (or the pseudogene TRBV3-2) combines with J gene TRBJ2-7; 9 bases match TRBD2. CDR1 is LGHDT, CDR2 YNNKEL, per germline (reference sequence). This CDR3 has 18 amino acids. Germline trimming cut 0 bases from V and 4 bases from J; bases unmatched to any gene: 13.